The 7 T cell receptor beta chains below come from one sample, sequenced in a study of cytomegalovirus exposure and HLA in healthy donors. Clones were read by immunoSEQ multiplex PCR, and TCRdb kept only the in-frame ones, dropping some. The profile shows about 360,000 clones, approximately 90% of them singletons. Material: PBMCs. All receptors derive from a woman between 18 and 29 years old in good health and CMV-seronegative.

This clone was seen once. The rearrangement links TRBV30 to TRBJ2-1, with TRBD1 identical over 7 bases. J gave up 4 bases and V 4 bases, and 7 bases lay outside the gene matches. Per germline, CDR1 GTSNPN and CDR2 SVGIG (reference sequence). This CDR3 has 14 residues. This chain's CDR3 is CAWKRQGIYNEQFF. DNA for the CDR3: TGTGCCTGGAAAAGACAGGGAATTTACAATGAGCAGTTCTTC.

V usage is TRBV19 and J usage is TRBJ2-1; D unclear. The germline V gene has CDR1 LNHDA and CDR2 SQIVND (reference sequence). Trimming left V 6 bases short and J 0 bases short, with 9 bases between. The CDR3 covers 14 residues. Written as DNA, the CDR3 is TGTGCCAGTAGAGAGCGCAGCTCCTACAATGAGCAGTTCTTC. Its protein is CASRERSSYNEQFF.

V and J are TRBV4-1 and TRBJ2-7, with D possibly TRBD1 on 5 matching bases. The CDR3 is 14 residues long. CDR1 is MGHRA, CDR2 YSYEKL, per germline. The V end lost 0 bases, the J end lost 2 bases, and 8 bases lay between the germline ends. The CDR3 bases are TGCGCCAGCAGCCAAGATCGACAGACCTACGAGCAGTACTTC. The encoded protein is CASSQDRQTYEQYF.

A remark on this clone: Other DNA sequences of this sample code for an identical CDR3. V and J are TRBV4-1 and TRBJ2-7; D is ambiguous. The CDR3 spans 14 residues. The V end was cut by 1 base, the J end by 1 base, with 8 bases between. Germline V gives CDR1 MGHRA, CDR2 YSYEKL. This CDR3 is CASSQVLSSYEQYF. CDR3 coding DNA: TGCGCCAGCAGCCAAGTTCTCAGTTCCTACGAGCAGTACTTC.

This rearrangement joins TRBV7-9 to TRBJ2-1, with 8 bases aligning to TRBD2. Germline V gene lookup returns CDR1 SEHNR and CDR2 FQNEAQ (reference sequence). The V gene end was trimmed by 8 bases and the J gene end by 5 bases; junction bases not matched to a gene: 8. The CDR3 consists of 14 residues. The CDR3 protein is CASRGLAADNEQFF. CDR3 DNA sequence: TGTGCCAGCCGAGGACTAGCAGCCGACAATGAGCAGTTCTTC.

The rearrangement links TRBV6-5 to TRBJ1-2; D not certain. V gave up 2 bases and J gave up 6 bases, with 10 bases separating them. The CDR3 length is 13 residues. The V gene's germline CDR1 is MNHEY and CDR2 SVGAGI. CDR3 amino acids: CASSYARDDGYTF. The CDR3 region has the DNA TGTGCCAGCAGTTACGCCCGGGATGATGGCTACACCTTC.

The V call is TRBV6-1, the J call TRBJ2-2; TRBD2 is a possible D gene (5 bases). The V end lost 0 bases, the J end lost 8 bases, and 19 bases lay between the germline ends. The CDR3 consists of 17 residues. CDR1 and CDR2 (germline): MNHNS, SASEGT. CDR3 in amino acids: CASSEARVGKGLGELFF. In nucleotides, the CDR3 is TGTGCCAGCAGTGAAGCGCGGGTAGGGAAAGGACTGGGGGAGCTGTTTTTT.